What follows is one T cell receptor (beta chain) and its context. Only in-frame clones appear in the TCRdb table, and some are missing; sequencing was by immunoSEQ multiplex PCR. The sample lists some 80,000 clones, 92% occurring once. Germline CDR1 reads SGHRS; CDR2 reads YFSETQ. There are 15 residues in the CDR3. With V trimmed by 0 bases and J by 2 bases, 5 bases remained unmatched. This sample was taken from a study of technical replicates of blood from several donors. The sequence derives from a human donor in good health. This rearrangement joins TRBV5-1 to TRBJ2-7, with TRBD1 matching 7 bases. The sequenced material came from T cells isolated from PBMCs. The CDR3 DNA follows: TGCGCCAGCAGCTTGGGGGACAGAGGGCCCTACGAGCAGTACTTC. Translation: CASSLGDRGPYEQYF.